This is a list of T cell receptor beta chains from one sample in a study of blood T cell repertoires in COVID-19. TCRdb's copy holds only in-frame clones and misses some; the assay was immunoSEQ multiplex PCR. The sample consists of under 250,000 clones, roughly 83% of them appearing once. Sequencing was carried out using peripheral blood. These receptors were taken from a man aged 40-55 years with acute or convalescent COVID-19. CDR3s include the opening cysteine and the closing phenylalanine or tryptophan. Fields, in order: D gene, V gene, J gene, clone size, CDR3 protein, CDR3 DNA. A D gene is named only where the DNA matches it firmly. Not all rows give a size; the values are once, few, many and, for expanded clones, a class.

D: -; V: TRBV6-6; J: TRBJ2-3; size: -; CDR3: CASSLLAGAADTQYF; DNA: TGTGCCAGCAGTTTATTAGCAGGGGCCGCAGATACGCAGTATTTT
D: TRBD2; V: TRBV5-4; J: TRBJ2-2; size: -; CDR3: CASSSRLAGGPTTGELFF; DNA: TGTGCCAGCAGCTCGCGGCTAGCGGGAGGGCCTACCACCGGGGAGCTGTTTTTT
D: TRBD1; V: TRBV30; J: TRBJ1-1; size: -; CDR3: CAWSALGPRGTEAFF; DNA: TGTGCCTGGAGTGCTCTCGGGCCCAGGGGGACTGAAGCTTTCTTT
D: TRBD1; V: TRBV10-2; J: TRBJ1-6; size: -; CDR3: CASGDRVNSPLHF; DNA: TGCGCCAGCGGAGACAGGGTTAATTCACCCCTCCACTTT
D: -; V: TRBV7-2; J: TRBJ2-3; size: -; CDR3: CASSLSVGTDTQYF; DNA: TGTGCCAGCAGCTTATCTGTTGGCACAGATACGCAGTATTTT
D: TRBD1; V: TRBV6-6; J: TRBJ1-2; size: -; CDR3: CASSLSTRDRLRDYGYTF; DNA: TGTGCCAGCAGTCTCTCAACCCGGGACAGACTACGCGACTATGGCTACACCTTC
D: -; V: TRBV5-5; J: TRBJ1-4; size: once; CDR3: CASSLGGPTNEKLFF; DNA: TGTGCCAGCAGCTTGGGGGGGCCGACTAATGAAAAACTGTTTTTT
D: -; V: TRBV19; J: TRBJ2-5; size: -; CDR3: CASSTAGPQRAQYF; DNA: TGTGCCAGTAGTACGGCCGGGCCCCAGCGGGCCCAGTACTTC
D: -; V: TRBV2; J: TRBJ2-3; size: -; CDR3: CASSLDSYTQYF; DNA: TGTGCCAGCAGTTTGGACAGTTATACGCAGTATTTT
D: -; V: TRBV5-4; J: TRBJ2-7; size: -; CDR3: CASSHPDFNEQYF; DNA: TGTGCCAGCAGCCACCCCGACTTTAACGAGCAGTACTTC